The present TCR beta chain was sequenced within a study of control samples from healthy donors and cancer patients. CDR1 SGHDT and CDR2 YYEEEE come from the germline V gene. This CDR3 comprises 16 residues. V lost 0 bases, J lost 1 base, and 10 bases lay in between. Repertoires were generated with immunoSEQ multiplex PCR, while TCRdb's copy carries only in-frame clones and drops some. The sample has 150,000 to 200,000 clones, nearly 96% seen once; the top ten hold just over 1%. The sequence was collected from a woman in her 30s in good health. Sequenced sample: blood. The genes are TRBV5-6 and TRBJ2-2; the D is unclear. The CDR3, as DNA: TGTGCCAGCAGCTTGGGGCGGATCTTGAACACCGGGGAGCTGTTTTTT. This translates into CASSLGRILNTGELFF.